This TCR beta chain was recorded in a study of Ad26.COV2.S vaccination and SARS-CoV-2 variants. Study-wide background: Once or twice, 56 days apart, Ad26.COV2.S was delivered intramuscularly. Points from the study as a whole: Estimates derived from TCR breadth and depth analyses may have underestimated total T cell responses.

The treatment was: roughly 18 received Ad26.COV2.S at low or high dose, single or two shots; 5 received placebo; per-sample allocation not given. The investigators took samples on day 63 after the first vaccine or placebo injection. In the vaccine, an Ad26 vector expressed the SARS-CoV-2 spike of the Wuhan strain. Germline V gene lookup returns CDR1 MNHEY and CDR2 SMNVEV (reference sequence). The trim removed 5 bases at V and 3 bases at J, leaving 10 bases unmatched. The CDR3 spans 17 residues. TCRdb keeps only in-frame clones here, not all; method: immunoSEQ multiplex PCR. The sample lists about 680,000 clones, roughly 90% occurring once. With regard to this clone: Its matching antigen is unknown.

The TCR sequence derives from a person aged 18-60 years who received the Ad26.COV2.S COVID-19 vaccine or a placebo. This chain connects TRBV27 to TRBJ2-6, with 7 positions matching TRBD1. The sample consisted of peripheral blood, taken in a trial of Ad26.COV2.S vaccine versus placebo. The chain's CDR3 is CASSTGQRIGGANVLTF. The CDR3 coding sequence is TGTGCCAGCAGTACGGGACAGAGAATTGGTGGGGCCAACGTCCTGACTTTC.